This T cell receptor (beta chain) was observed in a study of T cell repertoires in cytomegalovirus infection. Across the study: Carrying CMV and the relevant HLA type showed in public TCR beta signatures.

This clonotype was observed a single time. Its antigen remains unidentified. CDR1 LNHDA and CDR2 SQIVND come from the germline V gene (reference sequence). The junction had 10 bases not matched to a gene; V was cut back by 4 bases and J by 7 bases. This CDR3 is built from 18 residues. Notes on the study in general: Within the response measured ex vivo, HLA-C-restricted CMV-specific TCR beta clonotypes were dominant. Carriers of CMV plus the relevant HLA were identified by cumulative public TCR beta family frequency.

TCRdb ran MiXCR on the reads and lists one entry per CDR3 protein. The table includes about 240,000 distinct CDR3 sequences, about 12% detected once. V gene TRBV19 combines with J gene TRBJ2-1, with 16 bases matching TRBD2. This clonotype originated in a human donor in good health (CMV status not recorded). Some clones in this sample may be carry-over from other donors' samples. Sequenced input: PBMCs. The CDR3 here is CASSSGTSGRAAWNEQFF. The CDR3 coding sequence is TGTGCCAGTAGTAGTGGGACTAGCGGGAGGGCTGCATGGAATGAGCAGTTCTTC.